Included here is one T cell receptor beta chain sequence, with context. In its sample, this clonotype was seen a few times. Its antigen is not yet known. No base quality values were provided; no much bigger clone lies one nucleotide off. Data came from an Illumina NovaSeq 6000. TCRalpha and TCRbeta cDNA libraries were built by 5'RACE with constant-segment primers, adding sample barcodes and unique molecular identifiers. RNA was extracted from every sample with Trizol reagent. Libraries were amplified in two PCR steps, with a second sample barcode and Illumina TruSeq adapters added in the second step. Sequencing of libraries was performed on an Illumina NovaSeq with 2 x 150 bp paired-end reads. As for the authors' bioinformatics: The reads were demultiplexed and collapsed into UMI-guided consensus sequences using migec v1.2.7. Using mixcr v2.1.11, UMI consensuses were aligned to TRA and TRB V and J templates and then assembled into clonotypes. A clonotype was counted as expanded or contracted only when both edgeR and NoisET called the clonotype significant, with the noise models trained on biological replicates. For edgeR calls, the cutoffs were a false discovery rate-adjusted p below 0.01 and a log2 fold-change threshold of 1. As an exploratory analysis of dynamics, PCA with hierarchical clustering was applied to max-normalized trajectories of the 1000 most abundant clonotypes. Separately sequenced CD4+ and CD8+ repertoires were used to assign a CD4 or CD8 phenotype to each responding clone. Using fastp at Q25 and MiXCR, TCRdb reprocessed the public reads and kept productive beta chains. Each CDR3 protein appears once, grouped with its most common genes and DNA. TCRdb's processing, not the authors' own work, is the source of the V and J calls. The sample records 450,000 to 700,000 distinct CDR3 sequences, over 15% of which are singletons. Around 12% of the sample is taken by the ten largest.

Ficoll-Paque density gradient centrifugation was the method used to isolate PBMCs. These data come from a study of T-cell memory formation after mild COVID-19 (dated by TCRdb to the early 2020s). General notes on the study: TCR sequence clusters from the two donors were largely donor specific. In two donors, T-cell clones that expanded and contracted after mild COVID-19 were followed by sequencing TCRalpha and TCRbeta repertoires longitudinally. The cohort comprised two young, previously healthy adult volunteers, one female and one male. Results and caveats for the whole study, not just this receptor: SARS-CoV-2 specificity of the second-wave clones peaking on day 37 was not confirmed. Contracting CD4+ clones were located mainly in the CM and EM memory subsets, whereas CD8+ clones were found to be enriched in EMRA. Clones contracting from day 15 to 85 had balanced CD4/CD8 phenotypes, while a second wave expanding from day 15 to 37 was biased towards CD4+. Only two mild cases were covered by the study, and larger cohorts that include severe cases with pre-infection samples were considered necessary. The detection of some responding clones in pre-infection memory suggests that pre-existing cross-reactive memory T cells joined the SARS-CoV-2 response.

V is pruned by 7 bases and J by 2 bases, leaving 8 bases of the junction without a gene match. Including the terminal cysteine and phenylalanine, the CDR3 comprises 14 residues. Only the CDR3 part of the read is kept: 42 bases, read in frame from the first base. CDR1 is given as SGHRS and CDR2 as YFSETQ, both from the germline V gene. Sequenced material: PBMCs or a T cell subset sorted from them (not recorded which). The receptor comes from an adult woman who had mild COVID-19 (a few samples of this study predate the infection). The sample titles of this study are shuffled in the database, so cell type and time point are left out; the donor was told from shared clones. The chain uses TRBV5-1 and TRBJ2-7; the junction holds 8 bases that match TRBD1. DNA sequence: TGCGCCAGCGGACAGGGATCATCCACCTACGAGCAGTACTTC. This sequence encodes CASGQGSSTYEQYF.